Following are 19 T cell receptor beta chains from one sample sequenced in a study of T cells in Graves' hyperthyroidism and ophthalmopathy. RNA transcripts gave rise to amplified TCR beta CDR3 regions. The study used the HTBI primer set for a first-round RT-PCR of the TCR CDR3. TCRdb re-derived calls from the multiplex PCR reads in MiXCR, one entry per CDR3 protein. This repertoire shows fewer than 750,000 distinct CDR3 sequences, roughly 15% found once; its top ten account for under 15%. The sample consisted of blood. These receptors originate from a woman between 45 and 60 years old with Graves' ophthalmopathy.

There are many counts of this clonotype. The gene calls are TRBV7-9 and TRBJ2-7; 9 positions agree with TRBD1. CDR3 length: 15 residues. Trimming removed 5 bases from V and 6 bases from J; junction bases left unmatched: 11. In germline, CDR1 is SEHNR, CDR2 FQNEAQ (reference sequence). CDR3 nucleotides: TGTGCCAGCAGCCCCCGAGGACAGGGGATGATCGAGCAGTACTTC. As protein: CASSPRGQGMIEQYF.

A remark on this clonotype: Given a much more abundant clone one base away, this may be a read error. The J gene is TRBJ2-7, the V gene TRBV29-1; 8 bases are a match to TRBD1. Germline assignment: CDR1 SQVTM and CDR2 ANQGSEA. The CDR3 is 14 amino acids. With 3 bases clipped from V and 6 bases from J, the junction kept 10 bases outside the gene matches. The CDR3 DNA reads TGCAGCGTTGACCCGACAGGGGCTGCCTGCGAGCAGTACTTC. Protein product: CSVDPTGAACEQYF.

This rearrangement joins TRBV9 to TRBJ2-3; tentative D call: TRBD2 (5 bases). Germline V lookup: CDR1 SGDLS, CDR2 YYNGEE. The CDR3 loop spans 15 amino acids. V was trimmed by 0 bases and J by 0 bases, leaving 8 bases between them. CDR3 loop: CASSVDSDSTDTQYF. As DNA, the CDR3 is TGTGCCAGCAGCGTAGATAGCGATAGCACAGATACGCAGTATTTT.

The table lists this clonotype with many counts. V and J are TRBV6-2 or TRBV6-3 and TRBJ2-1; 8 bases are a match to TRBD2. CDR1 and CDR2 (germline): MNHEY, SVGEGT. V lost 2 bases and J lost 3; bases outside the gene matches: 9. The CDR3 spans 17 residues. Here the CDR3 reads CASSYLTSGPFYNEQFF. CDR3 DNA: TGTGCCAGCAGTTACCTTACTAGCGGTCCTTTCTACAATGAGCAGTTCTTC.

This clonotype appeared many times. The rearrangement uses TRBV12-5 and TRBJ1-5; perhaps TRBD1 as D (5 bases). Germline values: CDR1 LGHNT, CDR2 FRNRAP. CDR3 length: 14 residues. The germline V and J ends were trimmed by 3 bases and 2 bases, with 8 bases remaining between them. CDR3 sequence reads: CASGLDSGNQPQHF. In nucleotides, the CDR3 is TGTGCTAGTGGTTTAGACAGCGGCAATCAGCCCCAGCATTTT.

The rearrangement joins TRBV5-1 to TRBJ2-3; 13 bases agree with TRBD2. Unmatched junction bases numbered 15, after V lost 5 bases and J lost 9 bases. CDR1 and CDR2 (germline): SGHRS, YFSETQ. CDR3 length equals 17 residues. The CDR3 is CASSASGLAGLSGTQYF. Here the CDR3 DNA reads TGCGCCAGCAGTGCCTCGGGACTAGCGGGATTAAGTGGGACGCAGTATTTT.

The rearrangement uses TRBV15 and TRBJ1-3; D call uncertain. V was trimmed by 0 bases and J by 1 base, leaving 7 bases between them. The CDR3 length is 15 residues. CDR1 is LNHNV and CDR2 is YYDKDF in the germline V gene (reference sequence). The DNA of the CDR3 is TGTGCCACCAGCAGAGATCAAGGTTCTGGAAACACCATATATTTT. It codes for CATSRDQGSGNTIYF.

As to this clonotype: Possible read error: a much larger clone is one base away. The chain links TRBV5-6 to TRBJ2-7, with 11 positions matching TRBD2. The CDR3 runs to 15 residues. V was pared by 0 bases and J by 8 bases, with 7 bases of the junction left unmatched. Per the germline V gene, CDR1 is SGHDT and CDR2 is YYEEEE. The CDR3 region has the DNA TGTGCCAGCAGCTTGGCACTAGCGGGAGTCGACCAGCAGTACTTC. Translation: CASSLALAGVDQQYF. Using reference TRBV5-6 and TRBJ2-7 for the parts outside the CDR3, the full variable domain is DAGVTQSPTHLIKTRGQQVTLRCSPKSGHDTVSWYQQALGQGPQFIFQYYEEEERQRGNFPDRFSGHQFPNYSSELNVNALLLGDSALYLCASSLALAGVDQQYFGPGTRLTVT.

This clonotype was counted at least ten times. The genes are TRBV7-8 and TRBJ2-1, with D uncertain. The ends were cut back, 1 base at V and 3 bases at J, with 13 bases in the middle. Germline values: CDR1 SGHVS, CDR2 FQNEAQ. The CDR3 covers 16 residues. DNA of the CDR3: TGTGCCAGCAGCTTAGAGGGTTCCAACTACTACAATGAGCAGTTCTTC. Translated, it gives CASSLEGSNYYNEQFF.

This clonotype came up a few times. One end of the junction does not line up with germline, which may come from a read error. The chain joins TRBV27 to TRBJ2-7, with 7 bases identical to TRBD2. The length of the CDR3 is 15 residues. Germline V gene lookup returns CDR1 MNHEY and CDR2 SMNVEV (reference sequence). The CDR3, as DNA: TGTGCCAGCAGTTTCGGGCAAGCGGGACCCTACGAGCAGTGCTTC. This codes for CASSFGQAGPYEQCF.

J is TRBJ1-1 and V is TRBV27, with a possible D match to TRBD1 (6 bases). V gave up 3 bases and J gave up 12 bases, with 20 bases separating them. CDR3 size: 14 residues. Germline V gene sequence: CDR1 MNHEY, CDR2 SMNVEV (reference sequence). This chain's CDR3 is CASSFRGAGQISFF. The DNA for the CDR3 is TGTGCCAGCAGTTTCCGGGGAGCGGGACAAATCTCTTTCTTT.

This clonotype was counted many times. The V call is TRBV30, the J call TRBJ1-5; TRBD1 aligns across 7 bases. This CDR3 contains 17 residues. The ends lost 2 bases at V and 5 bases at J; junction bases unmatched: 15. The V gene's germline CDR1 is GTSNPN and CDR2 SVGIG (reference sequence). The CDR3: CAWSPTPGQKGYQPQHF. In DNA form, the CDR3 reads TGTGCCTGGAGTCCTACACCGGGACAGAAGGGTTATCAGCCCCAGCATTTT.

This clonotype was counted at least ten times. The chain links TRBV20-1 to TRBJ2-7; the D is unclear. Trimming took 1 base from V and 0 from J, leaving 7 bases between them. CDR3 length equals 13 residues. The V gene's germline CDR1 is DFQATT and CDR2 SNEGSKA (reference sequence). CDR3 DNA: TGCAGTGCTAGAGTTTACCCCTCCTACGAGCAGTACTTC. Its translation: CSARVYPSYEQYF.

This clonotype occurred a few times. The rearrangement uses TRBV10-3 and TRBJ1-5; no reliable D call. Looked up from germline, CDR1 is ENHRY and CDR2 is SYGVKD. V was cut by 3 bases and J by 3 bases, with 9 bases left in between. The CDR3 totals 14 residues. In nucleotides, the CDR3 is TGTGCCATCAGTGATGTCAGTTCCAATCAGCCCCAGCATTTT. Translated: CAISDVSSNQPQHF.

This clonotype has a count of ten or more. CDR3 amino acids: CASSPRQGTTNEKLFF. The CDR3 DNA follows: TGTGCCAGCTCACCGAGACAGGGGACAACTAATGAAAAACTGTTTTTT. This chain links TRBV18 with TRBJ1-4; 8 bases agree with TRBD1. The V gene end was trimmed by 3 bases and the J gene end by 0 bases; junction bases not matched to a gene: 3. This CDR3 is built from 16 residues. CDR1 and CDR2 from the germline V gene are KGHSH and LQKENI.

Concerning this clonotype itself: A read error is possible here, since a much larger clone lies one base away. The chain links TRBV7-2 to TRBJ2-4, with D perhaps TRBD2 (5 bases). There are 17 residues in the CDR3. From germline, CDR1 is SGHTA and CDR2 FQGNSA. CDR3: CASSLGLERLAKNIQHF. CDR3 in DNA: TGTGCCAGCAGCTTGGGTTTAGAGCGGCTAGCCAAAAACATTCAGCACTTC.

This clonotype was seen many times. The chain employs TRBV7-6 and TRBJ2-1, with D perhaps matching TRBD2 (5 bases). V lost 8 bases and J lost 6, with 26 bases in between. The CDR3 is 17 residues long. CDR1 and CDR2 (germline): SGHVS, FNYEAQ. As DNA, the CDR3 is TGTGCCAGCTCCCCCCAGAGGGCCATAACGCGGAGCAATGAGCAGTTCTTC. Its translation: CASSPQRAITRSNEQFF.

The chain recombines TRBV7-9 with TRBJ2-1, with 11 nucleotides matching TRBD2. V dropped 4 bases and J dropped 7; count of bases not matched to a gene: 3. The CDR3 runs 14 residues. The germline CDR1 and CDR2 sequences are SEHNR and FQNEAQ (reference sequence). CDR3 coding DNA: TGTGCCAGCAGCTCAACTAGCGGGAGAAATGAGCAGTTCTTC. It is translated as CASSSTSGRNEQFF.

Remarks on this clonotype: This may arise from a read error, as a much more abundant clone is one base away. The V and J genes are TRBV7-9 and TRBJ2-7; D might be TRBD1 (6 bases). Germline loops: CDR1 SEHNR, CDR2 FQNEAQ (reference sequence). This CDR3 comprises 16 residues. The CDR3 region is CASSPLSQGTSYKQYF. In nucleotides, the CDR3 is TGTGCCAGCAGCCCACTCTCGCAGGGGACATCCTACAAGCAGTACTTC. Full variable domain (missing parts from reference TRBV7-9 and TRBJ2-7): DTGVSQNPRHKITKRGQNVTFRCDPISEHNRLYWYRQTLGQGPEFLTYFQNEAQLEKSRLLSDRFSAERPKGSFSTLEIQRTEQGDSAMYLCASSPLSQGTSYKQYFGPGTRLTVT.